This is a list of T cell receptor beta chains from one sample in a study of blood T cell repertoires in COVID-19. Sequencing used immunoSEQ multiplex PCR; TCRdb keeps in-frame clones, though not all of them. The data contain over 150,000 clones, around 82% of them singletons. Material for sequencing was peripheral blood. Receptor source: a man aged 65 to 85 with active or convalescent COVID-19. CDR3s include the opening cysteine and the closing phenylalanine or tryptophan. Rows may omit the clone size; those that give it use once, few, many or a size class.

clone_size	j_call	v_call	cdr3_aa
once	TRBJ1-5	TRBV28	CASSLEYQPQHF
.	TRBJ1-5	TRBV7-2	CASSPRGSNQPQHF
.	TRBJ1-2	TRBV3-1/TRBV3-2	CASSQWDRVFDGYTF
.	TRBJ2-1	TRBV11-3	CASSFSLAGVGEQFF
.	TRBJ2-7	TRBV9	CASSVGVSYEQYF
.	TRBJ2-7	TRBV5-5	CASSPGGTVLYEQYF
.	TRBJ2-1	TRBV6-5	CASRNRGNEQFF
.	TRBJ2-6	TRBV28	CASRPGQGGSSGANVLTF
few	TRBJ2-7	TRBV27	CASSVERVPYEQYF
.	TRBJ2-5	TRBV24-1	CATSDARGGGETQYF
.	TRBJ2-3	TRBV5-1	CASSLGKPSDTQYF
.	TRBJ2-1	TRBV4-3	CASSREASGSSYNEQFF
once	TRBJ1-6	TRBV12-3/TRBV12-4	CASSSGPNSPLHF
.	TRBJ2-7	TRBV5-1	CASSLAGPGTGADEQYF
.	TRBJ2-7	TRBV6-5	CASSYSTSGSREQYF
.	TRBJ1-4	TRBV5-1	CASSSGVNEKLFF
.	TRBJ1-3	TRBV19	CASSIQGMGNTIYF
.	TRBJ1-5	TRBV6-5	CASRTGSKGQPQHF
.	TRBJ2-7	TRBV6-6	CASSRSPLGRYEQYF
.	TRBJ1-2	TRBV3-1/TRBV3-2	CASSQDLQRGRDYGYTF